One sample yielded the 9 T cell receptor beta chains listed below, sequenced in a study of cytomegalovirus exposure and HLA in healthy donors. The study ran its PCR with 60 Vbeta and 13 Jbeta primers. Sequencing used immunoSEQ multiplex PCR; TCRdb keeps in-frame clones, though not all of them. This table has about 130,000 clones, 73% appearing once. The sample consisted of PBMCs. These receptor sequences come from a woman aged 40 to 50 in good health and CMV-seropositive.

The rearrangement joins TRBV29-1 to TRBJ1-2; D possibly corresponds to TRBD1 (5 bases). The CDR3 has 12 amino acids. Trimming pared 8 bases from V and 8 bases from J, leaving 18 bases between. Germline CDR1 and CDR2: SQVTM and ANQGSEA. CDR3 residues: CSSHEVRGGYTF. CDR3 DNA: TGCAGCTCACATGAGGTTAGGGGAGGCTACACCTTC.

The rearrangement joins TRBV19 to TRBJ2-3; TRBD2 might be the D (5 bases). Trimming took off 4 bases at V and 0 bases at J, with 14 bases between the two ends. In germline, CDR1 is LNHDA, CDR2 SQIVND (reference sequence). The CDR3 contains 16 residues. The CDR3 DNA reads as TGTGCCAGTAGTACCTCGACTAAAGGGAGCACAGATACGCAGTATTTT. Its protein is CASSTSTKGSTDTQYF.

This clone came up once. The V call is TRBV19, the J call TRBJ2-7; D is perhaps TRBD2 (6 bases). This CDR3 contains 16 residues. CDR1 and CDR2 from the germline V gene are LNHDA and SQIVND (reference sequence). V shed 4 bases and J shed 0 bases, with 16 bases lying between them. The DNA of the CDR3 is TGTGCCAGTAGTAAGGTGTGGGACTTGAGCTCCTACGAGCAGTACTTC. It encodes CASSKVWDLSSYEQYF.

This sequence joins TRBV7-2 and TRBJ2-5; 7 bases align to TRBD2. V shed 1 base and J 5 bases; nucleotides not matched to a gene: 10. This CDR3 is 16 amino acids long. Germline CDR1 is SGHTA and CDR2 is FQGNSA. The CDR3, as DNA: TGTGCCAGCAGCTTAGTAGCGGGCTCCCTAGGGGAGACCCAGTACTTC. Amino acid sequence: CASSLVAGSLGETQYF.

This sequence joins TRBV1 and TRBJ2-3; TRBD2, as called in the table, went unchecked against the DNA. TRBV1 is reported as a pseudogene. CDR3 length equals 12 residues. The CDR3 sequence is CTSSQDRYTQYF. The CDR3 DNA reads as TGCACCAGCAGCCAAGATCGGTACACGCAGTATTTT.

CDR3 loop: CASSPYHLQGEGNQPQHF. DNA of the CDR3: TGTGCCAGCTCACCATATCATCTACAGGGGGAAGGCAATCAGCCCCAGCATTTT. The chain uses TRBV18 and TRBJ1-5; TRBD1 matches at 8 bases. After removal of 2 bases from V and 2 bases from J, the junction contained 11 bases not matched to a gene. Germline V CDR1 and CDR2: KGHSH, LQKENI. This CDR3 spans 18 amino acids.

The chain combines TRBV19 with TRBJ1-2, with 7 bases fitting TRBD1. The CDR3 runs to 12 residues. Looked up from germline, CDR1 is LNHDA and CDR2 is SQIVND (reference sequence). J lost 8 bases, V lost 8 bases, and 8 bases had no gene match. The CDR3 DNA follows: TGTGCCAGTCTTGACAGGGAAGGGGGCTACACCTTC. Protein sequence: CASLDREGGYTF. The full variable domain, completed using reference TRBV19 and TRBJ1-2, is DGGITQSPKYLFRKEGQNVTLSCEQNLNHDAMYWYRQDPGQGLRLIYYSQIVNDFQKGDIAEGYSVSREKKESFPLTVTSAQKNPTAFYLCASLDREGGYTFGSGTRLTVV.

The chain joins TRBV5-5 to TRBJ1-1; no reliable D call. CDR1 SGHKS and CDR2 YYEKEE come from the germline V gene (reference sequence). V dropped 5 bases and J dropped 1 base, with 12 bases sitting between them. This CDR3 spans 14 amino acids. The DNA for the CDR3 is TGTGCCAGCAGGAATAGATGGTCGAACACTGAAGCTTTCTTT. Translating gives CASRNRWSNTEAFF.

This clone was found a few times. V and J are TRBV28 and TRBJ1-2, with a weak D call TRBD1 (5 bases). This CDR3 region has 14 residues. In germline, CDR1 is MDHEN, CDR2 SYDVKM. V dropped 2 bases and J dropped 5 bases, with 12 bases sitting between them. CDR3 region: CASSLQGQFYGYTF. In DNA form, the CDR3 reads TGTGCCAGCAGTTTACAGGGCCAGTTTTATGGCTACACCTTC.